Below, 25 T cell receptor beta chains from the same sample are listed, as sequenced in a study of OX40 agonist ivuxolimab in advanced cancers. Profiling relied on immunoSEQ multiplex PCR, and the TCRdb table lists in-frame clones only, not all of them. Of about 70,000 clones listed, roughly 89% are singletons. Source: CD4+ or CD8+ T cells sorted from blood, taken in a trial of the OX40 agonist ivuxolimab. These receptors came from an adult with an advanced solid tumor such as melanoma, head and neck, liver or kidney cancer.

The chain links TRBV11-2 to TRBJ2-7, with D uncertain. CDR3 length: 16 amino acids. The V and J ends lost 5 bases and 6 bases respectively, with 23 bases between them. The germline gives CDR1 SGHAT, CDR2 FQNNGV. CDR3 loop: CASSLLRGISSGEQYF. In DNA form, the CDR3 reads TGTGCCAGCAGCCTTCTTCGCGGTATCTCCTCGGGCGAGCAGTACTTC.

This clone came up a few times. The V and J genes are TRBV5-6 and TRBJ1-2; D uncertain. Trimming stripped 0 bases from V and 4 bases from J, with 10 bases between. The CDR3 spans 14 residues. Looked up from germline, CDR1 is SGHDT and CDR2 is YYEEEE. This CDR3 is CASSLVGVIYGYTF. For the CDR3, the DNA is TGTGCCAGCAGCTTGGTAGGAGTAATCTATGGCTACACCTTC. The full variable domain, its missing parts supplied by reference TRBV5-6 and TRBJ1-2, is DAGVTQSPTHLIKTRGQQVTLRCSPKSGHDTVSWYQQALGQGPQFIFQYYEEEERQRGNFPDRFSGHQFPNYSSELNVNALLLGDSALYLCASSLVGVIYGYTFGSGTRLTVV.

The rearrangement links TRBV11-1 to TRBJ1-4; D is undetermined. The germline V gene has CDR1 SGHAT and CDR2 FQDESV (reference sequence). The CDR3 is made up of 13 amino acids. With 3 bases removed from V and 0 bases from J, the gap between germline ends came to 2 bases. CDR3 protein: CASSFATNEKLFF. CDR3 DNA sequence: TGTGCCAGCAGCTTTGCAACTAATGAAAAACTGTTTTTT.

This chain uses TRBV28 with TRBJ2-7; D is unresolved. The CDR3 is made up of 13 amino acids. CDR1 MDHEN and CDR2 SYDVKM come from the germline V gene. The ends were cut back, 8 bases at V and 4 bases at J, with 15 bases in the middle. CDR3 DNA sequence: TGTGCCAGCCGTAAGGGAATGGCTTACGAGCAGTACTTC. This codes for CASRKGMAYEQYF.

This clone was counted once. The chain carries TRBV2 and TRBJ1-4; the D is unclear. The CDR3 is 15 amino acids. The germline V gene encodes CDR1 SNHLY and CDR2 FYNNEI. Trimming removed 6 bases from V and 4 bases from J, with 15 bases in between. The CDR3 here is CASRVEAGRNEKLFF. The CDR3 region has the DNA TGTGCCAGCAGGGTTGAGGCAGGCCGTAATGAAAAACTGTTTTTT.

CDR3 sequence: CASALAGKNEQFF. Here the CDR3 DNA reads TGTGCATCGGCACTAGCGGGGAAAAATGAGCAGTTCTTC. The rearrangement joins TRBV6-1 to TRBJ2-1; TRBD2 agrees at 10 bases. CDR3 size: 13 residues. In germline, CDR1 is MNHNS, CDR2 SASEGT.

CDR3 DNA sequence: TGTGCCAGTGGCTTGGGACAGGGCCCTGAAAAACTGTTTTTT. Encoded protein: CASGLGQGPEKLFF. The V gene is TRBV19, the J gene TRBJ1-4, with 9 bases aligning to TRBD1. Germline assignment: CDR1 LNHDA and CDR2 SQIVND (reference sequence). The J segment lost 7 bases and the V segment lost 8 bases, leaving 8 bases of the junction unmatched. This CDR3 is 14 amino acids long.

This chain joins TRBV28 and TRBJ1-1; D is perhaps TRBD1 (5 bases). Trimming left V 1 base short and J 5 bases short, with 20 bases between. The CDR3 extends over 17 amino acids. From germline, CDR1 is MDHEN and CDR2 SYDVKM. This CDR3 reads CASSLSEGRGTRTEAFF. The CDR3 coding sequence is TGTGCCAGCAGTTTATCCGAGGGGCGGGGCACGAGGACTGAAGCTTTCTTT.

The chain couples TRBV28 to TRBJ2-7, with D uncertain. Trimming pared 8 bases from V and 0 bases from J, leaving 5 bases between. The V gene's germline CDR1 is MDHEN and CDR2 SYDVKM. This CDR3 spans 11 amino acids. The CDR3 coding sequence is TGTGCCAGCGTTAGCTCCTACGAGCAGTACTTC. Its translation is CASVSSYEQYF.

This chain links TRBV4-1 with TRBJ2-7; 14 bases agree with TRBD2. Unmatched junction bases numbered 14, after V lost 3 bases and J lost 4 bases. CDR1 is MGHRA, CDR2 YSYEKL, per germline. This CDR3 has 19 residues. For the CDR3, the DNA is TGCGCCAGCAGCCACCGGACTAGCGGGGGGAAAAACAGGTGGTACGAGCAGTACTTC. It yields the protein CASSHRTSGGKNRWYEQYF.

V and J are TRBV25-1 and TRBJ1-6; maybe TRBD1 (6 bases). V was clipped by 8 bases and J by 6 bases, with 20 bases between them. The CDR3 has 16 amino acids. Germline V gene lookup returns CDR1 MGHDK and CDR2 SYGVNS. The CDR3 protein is CASSKGGGLFNSPLHF. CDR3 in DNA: TGTGCCAGCTCGAAGGGGGGGGGCTTATTTAATTCACCCCTCCACTTT.

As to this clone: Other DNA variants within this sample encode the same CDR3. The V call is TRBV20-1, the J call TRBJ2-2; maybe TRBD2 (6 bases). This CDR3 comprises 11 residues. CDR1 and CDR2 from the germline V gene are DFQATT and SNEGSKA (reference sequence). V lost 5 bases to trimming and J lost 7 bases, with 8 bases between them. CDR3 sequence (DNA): TGCAGTGCTGAGGGAGGCGGGGAGCTGTTTTTT. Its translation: CSAEGGGELFF.

The CDR3 spells CAWDPSPNQPQHF. In nucleotides, the CDR3 is TGTGCCTGGGACCCGTCCCCGAATCAGCCCCAGCATTTT. V usage is TRBV30 and J usage is TRBJ1-5; D is unclear. CDR3 size: 13 residues. Trimming stripped 5 bases from V and 4 bases from J, with 12 bases between. The germline CDR1 and CDR2 sequences are GTSNPN and SVGIG (reference sequence).

CDR3 in DNA: TGTGCCAGCAGGGAGGGACAGGGGATGGGCGAGACCCAGTACTTC. Its translation is CASREGQGMGETQYF. The chain links TRBV2 to TRBJ2-5, with 10 bases that match TRBD1. Losses at the gene ends were 6 bases for V and 5 bases for J; bases not matched to a gene: 9. Germline CDR1 and CDR2: SNHLY and FYNNEI. The CDR3 length is 15 residues. Looking up the rest from reference TRBV2 and TRBJ2-5 gives the full variable domain: EPEVTQTPSHQVTQMGQEVILRCVPISNHLYFYWYRQILGQKVEFLVSFYNNEISEKSEIFDDQFSVERPDGSNFTLKIRSTKLEDSAMYFCASREGQGMGETQYFGPGTRLLVL.

CDR3 residues: CASSKAGGYEQYF. For the CDR3, the DNA is TGTGCCAGCAGCAAAGCGGGGGGGTACGAGCAGTACTTC. The chain employs TRBV7-3 and TRBJ2-7; TRBD2 matches at 10 bases. The trim removed 5 bases at V and 4 bases at J, leaving 2 bases unmatched. The germline CDR1 and CDR2 sequences are SGHTA and FQGTGA. CDR3 size: 13 residues.

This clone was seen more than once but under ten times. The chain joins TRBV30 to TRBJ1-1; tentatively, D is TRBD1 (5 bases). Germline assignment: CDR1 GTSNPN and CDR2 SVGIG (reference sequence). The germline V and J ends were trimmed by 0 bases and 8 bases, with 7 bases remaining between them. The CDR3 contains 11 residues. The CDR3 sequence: CAWSVYREAFF. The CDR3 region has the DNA TGTGCCTGGAGTGTATACAGGGAAGCTTTCTTT.

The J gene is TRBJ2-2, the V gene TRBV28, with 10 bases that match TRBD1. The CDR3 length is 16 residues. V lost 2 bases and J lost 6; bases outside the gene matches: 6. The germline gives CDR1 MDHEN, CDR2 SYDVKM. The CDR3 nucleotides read TGTGCCAGCAGTTTACTTGGACAGGGGGTCCCCGGGGAGCTGTTTTTT. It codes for CASSLLGQGVPGELFF.

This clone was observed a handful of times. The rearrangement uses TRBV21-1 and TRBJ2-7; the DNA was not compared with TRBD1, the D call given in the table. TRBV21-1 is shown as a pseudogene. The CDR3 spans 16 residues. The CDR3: CASSKGQGQGSYEQYF. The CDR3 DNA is TGTGCCAGCAGCAAAGGACAGGGCCAGGGAAGCTACGAGCAGTACTTC.

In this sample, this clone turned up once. CDR3 protein: CASSLRGHISYNEQFF. The CDR3 region has the DNA TGCGCCAGCAGCTTGCGGGGACACATCTCCTACAATGAGCAGTTCTTC. The rearrangement links TRBV5-1 to TRBJ2-1; D may be TRBD1 (6 bases). CDR1 and CDR2 from the germline V gene are SGHRS and YFSETQ. Trimming took off 1 base at V and 0 bases at J, with 11 bases between the two ends. The CDR3 sequence is 16 residues long.

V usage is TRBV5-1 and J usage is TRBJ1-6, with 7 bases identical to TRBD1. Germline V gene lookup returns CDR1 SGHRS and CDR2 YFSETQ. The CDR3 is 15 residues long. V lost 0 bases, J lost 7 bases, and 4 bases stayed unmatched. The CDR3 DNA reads TGCGCCAGCAGCTTGGATACAGGGGAGAATTCACCCCTCCACTTT. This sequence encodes CASSLDTGENSPLHF.

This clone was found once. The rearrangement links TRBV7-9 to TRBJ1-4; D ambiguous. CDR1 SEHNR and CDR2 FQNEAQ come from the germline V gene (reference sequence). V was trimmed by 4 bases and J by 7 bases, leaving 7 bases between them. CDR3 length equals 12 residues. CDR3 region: CASSSVSEKLFF. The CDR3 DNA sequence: TGTGCCAGCAGCTCCGTGAGTGAAAAACTGTTTTTT.

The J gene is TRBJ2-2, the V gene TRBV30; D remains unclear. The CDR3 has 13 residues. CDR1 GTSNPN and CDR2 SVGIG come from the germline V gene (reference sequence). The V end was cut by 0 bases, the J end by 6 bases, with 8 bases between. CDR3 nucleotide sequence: TGTGCCTGGAGTGTATCTAGGGCCGGGGAGCTGTTTTTT. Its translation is CAWSVSRAGELFF.

CDR3 bases: TGTGCCAGCAGTGAAAAGGGACAGGGGTCCTATGGCTACACCTTC. This codes for CASSEKGQGSYGYTF. The chain has TRBV2 and TRBJ1-2, with TRBD1 matching 10 bases. V shed 2 bases and J 4 bases; nucleotides not matched to a gene: 4. CDR3 length: 15 amino acids. Germline CDR1 SNHLY, CDR2 FYNNEI.

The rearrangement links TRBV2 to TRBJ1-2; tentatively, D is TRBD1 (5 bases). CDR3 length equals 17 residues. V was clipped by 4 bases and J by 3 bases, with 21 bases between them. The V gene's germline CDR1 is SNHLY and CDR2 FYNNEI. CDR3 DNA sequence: TGTGCCAGCAGTGCCGACAGCTGGGGCCCGGGCTACTATGGCTACACCTTC. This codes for CASSADSWGPGYYGYTF.

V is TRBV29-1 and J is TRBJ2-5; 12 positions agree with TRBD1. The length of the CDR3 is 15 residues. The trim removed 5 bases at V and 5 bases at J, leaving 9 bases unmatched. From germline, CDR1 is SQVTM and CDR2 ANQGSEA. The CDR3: CSVYPGQGAAETQYF. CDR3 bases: TGCAGCGTTTATCCGGGACAGGGGGCCGCGGAGACCCAGTACTTC. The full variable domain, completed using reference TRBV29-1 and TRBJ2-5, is SAVISQKPSRDICQRGTSLTIQCQVDSQVTMMFWYRQQPGQSLTLIATANQGSEATYESGFVIDKFPISRPNLTFSTLTVSNMSPEDSSIYLCSVYPGQGAAETQYFGPGTRLLVL.